These T cell receptor beta chains were read from a single sample in a study of vaccination effects on CD4 cells after COVID-19. Assay: immunoSEQ multiplex PCR; the TCRdb copy retains only in-frame clones and omits some. Among tens of thousands of clones listed, about 74% were seen once. Antigens for these TCRs are unknown. The source material was CD4+ T cells from PBMCs cultured without peptide, sampled before COVID-19 vaccination. The receptors stem from a human donor who received a COVID-19 vaccine. Each CDR3 is given with its conserved first and last residue. D genes are given only for firm matches. Size values are once, few and many counts, or a class for expanded clones, and some rows have none.

d_gene | j_gene | v_gene | abundance | CDR3nt | CDR3aa
- | TRBJ2-2 | TRBV29-1 | - | TGCAGCGCCACCCAGCCCGTGGGACCCACCGGGGAGCTGTTTTTT | CSATQPVGPTGELFF
- | TRBJ1-4 | TRBV5-6 | - | TGTGCCAGCAGCCCCGACAGACGAAATGAAAAACTGTTTTTT | CASSPDRRNEKLFF
- | TRBJ1-6 | TRBV7-8 | - | TGTGCCAGCCTCCAGGGGCCCTACTATAATTCACCCCTCCACTTT | CASLQGPYYNSPLHF
- | TRBJ2-4 | TRBV29-1 | - | TGCAGCGTTGAGTCCGGGGGTCGGGCCAAAAACATTCAGTACTTC | CSVESGGRAKNIQYF
- | TRBJ2-2 | TRBV7-9 | once | TGTGCCAGCAGACCAGGACAGAACACCGGGGAGCTGTTTTTT | CASRPGQNTGELFF
- | TRBJ1-2 | TRBV6-5 | - | TGTGCCAGCAGTTACTCGATAGCAGAAAACTATGGCTACACCTTC | CASSYSIAENYGYTF
TRBD1 | TRBJ2-5 | TRBV9 | once | TGTGCCAGCAGCGTTGGTGGGCAGGGGGTAATAGAGACCCAGTACTTC | CASSVGGQGVIETQYF
- | TRBJ1-5 | TRBV4-2 | - | TGTGCCAGCAGCCAGTCCGGGGGAGGGGGCAATCAGCCCCAGCATTTT | CASSQSGGGGNQPQHF
- | TRBJ1-1 | TRBV5-1 | - | TGCGCCAGCAGCTTGATTCCGGAGAACACTGAAGCTTTCTTT | CASSLIPENTEAFF
- | TRBJ1-5 | TRBV28 | few | TGTGCCAGCAGTGGCAGCAATCAGCCCCAGCATTTT | CASSGSNQPQHF
- | TRBJ2-5 | TRBV10-1 | - | TGCGCCAGCAGTGCGGACAATGGATGGGAGACCCAGTACTTC | CASSADNGWETQYF
TRBD1 | TRBJ1-1 | TRBV29-1 | - | TGCAGCGCCACCTTAATGGGACAGGGGAACACTGAAGCTTTCTTT | CSATLMGQGNTEAFF
- | TRBJ1-5 | TRBV5-6 | - | TGTGCCAGCAGCCATCGACATTCTGGGGGTCAGCCCCAGCATTTT | CASSHRHSGGQPQHF
- | TRBJ1-2 | TRBV7-3 | - | TGTGCCAGCAGTACGGACGGTAACTATGGCTACACCTTC | CASSTDGNYGYTF
- | TRBJ2-4 | TRBV5-6 | - | TGTGCCAGCAGCTTGGACAGAGCCAAAAACATTCAGTACTTC | CASSLDRAKNIQYF
TRBD2 | TRBJ2-2 | TRBV5-1 | - | TGCGCCAGCAGCTTGGCCGGGACTAGCGACACCGGGGAGCTGTTTTTT | CASSLAGTSDTGELFF
TRBD1 | TRBJ2-1 | TRBV2 | few | TGTGCCAGCAGAGACAGGGTGTCCCAGAATGAGCAGTTCTTC | CASRDRVSQNEQFF
- | TRBJ1-1 | TRBV19 | - | TGTGCCAGTAGTATCAACGGGAACACTGAAGCTTTCTTT | CASSINGNTEAFF
TRBD1 | TRBJ1-2 | TRBV7-3 | - | TGTGCCAGCAGCCCGACAGGGGGCTATGGCTACACCTTC | CASSPTGGYGYTF
TRBD2 | TRBJ2-5 | TRBV4-1 | - | TGCGCCAGCAGCCAGACTAGCGGGGGGACGCAAGAGACCCAGTACTTC | CASSQTSGGTQETQYF
- | TRBJ2-1 | TRBV18 | - | TGTGCCAGCTCACCACCCCGACAGGCTGCGGCGGCCGATGAGCAGTTCTTC | CASSPPRQAAAADEQFF
- | TRBJ1-3 | TRBV7-2 | - | TGTGCCAGCAGCTTAGGTCATGGAGGGCTAAACACCATATATTTT | CASSLGHGGLNTIYF
TRBD1 | TRBJ2-5 | TRBV9 | few | TGTGCCAGCAGCCGGGACAGTACACAAGAGACCCAGTACTTC | CASSRDSTQETQYF
- | TRBJ2-5 | TRBV5-1 | - | TGCGCCAGCAGCGTTCCTATTGGGGAGACCCAGTACTTC | CASSVPIGETQYF
TRBD2 | TRBJ2-3 | TRBV2 | - | TGTGCCAGCAGGAAGGGCGGGGGTGGCACAGATACGCAGTATTTT | CASRKGGGGTDTQYF
- | TRBJ2-5 | TRBV12-3/TRBV12-4 | - | TGTGCCAGCAGTTCGACAGGCCAAGAGACCCAGTACTTC | CASSSTGQETQYF
- | TRBJ2-5 | TRBV9 | - | TGTGCCAGCAGCGTACGGTCTGGGGAGACCCAGTACTTC | CASSVRSGETQYF
TRBD1 | TRBJ2-1 | TRBV25-1 | - | TGTGCCAGCAGCGGACAGGGAGAGCTTTACAATGAGCAGTTCTTC | CASSGQGELYNEQFF
- | TRBJ1-2 | TRBV30 | - | TGTGCCTCGTCAGGGACAGGCTACACCTTC | CASSGTGYTF
TRBD1 | TRBJ2-1 | TRBV3-1/TRBV3-2 | - | TGTGCCAGCAGCCGGGAGGACAGGGGTTTTAACAATGAGCAGTTCTTC | CASSREDRGFNNEQFF
- | TRBJ2-2 | TRBV19 | - | TGTGCCAGTAGTATAGTCCCGGGACAAGCGAACACCGGGGAGCTGTTTTTT | CASSIVPGQANTGELFF
- | TRBJ2-2 | TRBV5-1 | - | TGCGCCAGCAGCTTCTGGGGGAACACCGGGGAGCTGTTTTTT | CASSFWGNTGELFF
TRBD1 | TRBJ1-1 | TRBV5-8 | - | TGTGCCAGCCCTCGACTGGGACAGCGACATGACATGAACACTGAAGCTTTCTTT | CASPRLGQRHDMNTEAFF
TRBD1 | TRBJ2-1 | TRBV24-1 | - | TGTGCCACCAGTGGCCGGGGACAGGGGGACAGGGGGCAGTTCTTC | CATSGRGQGDRGQFF
- | TRBJ2-3 | TRBV24-1 | - | TGTGCCACCAGTGATAACAGGGAACCCACAGATACGCAGTATTTT | CATSDNREPTDTQYF
- | TRBJ2-5 | TRBV18 | - | TGTGCCAGCTCACCTAGGAGTGATGGGGAGACCCAGTACTTC | CASSPRSDGETQYF
- | TRBJ1-5 | TRBV4-1 | - | TGCGCCAGCAGCCAAGGTTTCGGCAGGGGACATCAGCCCCAGCATTTT | CASSQGFGRGHQPQHF
- | TRBJ1-1 | TRBV5-1 | - | TGCGCCAGCAGCCGGGGCCCGCAGGGCAACACTGAAGCTTTCTTT | CASSRGPQGNTEAFF
- | TRBJ2-3 | TRBV5-1 | - | TGCGCCAGCAGCTCACATTCCAGCACAGATACGCAGTATTTT | CASSSHSSTDTQYF
- | TRBJ1-1 | TRBV5-1 | - | TGCGCCAGCAGTTTCCTCACGGAGAGGAGTGAAGCTTTCTTT | CASSFLTERSEAFF
TRBD2 | TRBJ2-1 | TRBV7-3 | few | TGTGCCAGCAGCTTTAGCGGGGGTTCCTACAATGAGCAGTTCTTC | CASSFSGGSYNEQFF
- | TRBJ1-1 | TRBV18 | - | TGTGCCAGCTCACCACCGGGCAGGGTGAACACTGAAGCTTTCTTT | CASSPPGRVNTEAFF
- | TRBJ1-2 | TRBV10-3 | - | TGTGCCATCAGTGAAGGGACGGCAGGAGCAGCTTATGGCTACACCTTC | CAISEGTAGAAYGYTF
- | TRBJ1-2 | TRBV5-1 | few | TGCGCCAGCAGCTTGGGATCAGGGGTGGACTATGGCTACACCTTC | CASSLGSGVDYGYTF
- | TRBJ1-5 | TRBV3-1/TRBV3-2 | - | TGTGCCAGCAGCCAAAACGGGCAGCAGCCCCAGCATTTT | CASSQNGQQPQHF